Presented here are 13 T cell receptor beta chains from one specimen sequenced in a study of naive and memory T cell subsets. Both TRBC1 and TRBC2 were covered by a beta constant-region primer of two equimolar oligonucleotides. TCRdb re-called the UMI-ligation and nested PCR reads with MiXCR, one entry per CDR3 protein. This table holds 140,000 to 150,000 distinct CDR3 sequences, about a sixth found once. Material: naive CD4+ T cells from blood. The receptors derive from a human donor in good health.

This CDR3 reads CASSFLAGVVDEQFF. The CDR3 DNA sequence: TGTGCCAGCAGCTTCCTAGCGGGAGTTGTCGATGAGCAGTTCTTC. This chain connects TRBV7-9 to TRBJ2-1, with TRBD2 matching 10 bases. The trim removed 3 bases at V and 8 bases at J, leaving 7 bases unmatched. The CDR3 runs 15 residues. The V gene's germline CDR1 is SEHNR and CDR2 FQNEAQ (reference sequence). Supplemented by reference TRBV7-9 and TRBJ2-1, the full variable domain reads DTGVSQNPRHKITKRGQNVTFRCDPISEHNRLYWYRQTLGQGPEFLTYFQNEAQLEKSRLLSDRFSAERPKGSFSTLEIQRTEQGDSAMYLCASSFLAGVVDEQFFGPGTRLTVL.

In this sample, this clonotype turned up a few times. The V and J genes are TRBV6-6 and TRBJ2-3; D might be TRBD1 or TRBD2, each matching 5 bases. Trimming removed 0 bases at V and 4 bases at J, with 14 bases between. Germline CDR1 MNHNY, CDR2 SVGAGI (reference sequence). CDR3 length: 16 amino acids. The CDR3 DNA reads as TGTGCCAGCAGTTACTCGATCAGGGAGCCCCCAGATACGCAGTATTTT. Translating it yields CASSYSIREPPDTQYF.

The chain has TRBV13 and TRBJ2-1; 14 bases line up with TRBD2. CDR1 and CDR2 (germline): PRHDT, FYEKMQ (reference sequence). The trim removed 4 bases at V and 7 bases at J, leaving 6 bases unmatched. The CDR3 extends over 16 amino acids. The CDR3 region has the DNA TGTGCCAGCAGCTCCTACGGGACTAGCGGGAGAAATGAGCAGTTCTTC. Its translation is CASSSYGTSGRNEQFF.

CDR3 DNA: TGTGCCAGCTCCTATCCCAGTACCCGGAACCACGAGCAGTACTTC. It codes for CASSYPSTRNHEQYF. This chain links TRBV28 with TRBJ2-7; D uncertain. CDR3 size: 15 residues. Germline-derived CDR1 and CDR2 are MDHEN and SYDVKM. The V end was cut by 8 bases, the J end by 5 bases, with 22 bases between.

This chain links TRBV24-1 with TRBJ2-1; D may be TRBD1 (5 bases). The CDR3 has 17 residues. CDR1 is KGHDR and CDR2 is SFDVKD in the germline V gene. V shed 4 bases and J shed 1 base, with 16 bases lying between them. The CDR3 coding sequence is TGTGCCACCAGTGACCCACTGGACATGGGTTCCTACAATGAGCAGTTCTTC. Translated: CATSDPLDMGSYNEQFF.

This clonotype has a handful of counts. The CDR3 spells CASSLGVTSNPGELFF. DNA for the CDR3: TGCGCCAGCAGCTTGGGGGTTACTAGCAACCCCGGGGAGCTGTTTTTT. The rearrangement links TRBV5-1 to TRBJ2-2; tentatively, D is TRBD2 (6 bases). This CDR3 comprises 16 residues. In germline, CDR1 is SGHRS, CDR2 YFSETQ. V was pared by 0 bases and J by 6 bases, with 15 bases between.

This clonotype was seen only a few times. The chain combines TRBV7-9 with TRBJ1-6; no reliable D call. CDR3 length equals 13 residues. V was clipped by 1 base and J by 10 bases, with 8 bases between them. Germline loops: CDR1 SEHNR, CDR2 FQNEAQ (reference sequence). CDR3 nucleotide sequence: TGTGCCAGCAGCTTAGGGATAGAGTCACCCCTCCACTTT. This encodes CASSLGIESPLHF.

This chain connects TRBV24-1 to TRBJ2-5, with a possible D match to TRBD2 (5 bases). Trimming took 3 bases from V and 5 from J, leaving 15 bases between them. The V gene's germline CDR1 is KGHDR and CDR2 SFDVKD. CDR3 length equals 15 residues. CDR3 region: CATSDPRTVGETQYF. Written as DNA, the CDR3 is TGTGCCACCAGTGATCCACGGACTGTCGGGGAGACCCAGTACTTC.

J is TRBJ2-3 and V is TRBV5-1; unclear D gene. CDR1 SGHRS and CDR2 YFSETQ come from the germline V gene. This CDR3 is 14 amino acids long. Trimming pared 4 bases from V and 6 bases from J, leaving 15 bases between. The CDR3 bases are TGCGCCAGCAGCCAAGATAATCCGGGCGATACGCAGTATTTT. It codes for CASSQDNPGDTQYF.

This rearrangement joins TRBV28 to TRBJ2-3, with D perhaps TRBD2 (6 bases). The CDR3 runs to 15 residues. Per the germline V gene, CDR1 is MDHEN and CDR2 is SYDVKM. Trimming pared 3 bases from V and 0 bases from J, leaving 10 bases between. The CDR3 bases are TGTGCCAGCAGTTTGACTAGTCCCAGCACAGATACGCAGTATTTT. This sequence encodes CASSLTSPSTDTQYF.

There are a few counts of this clonotype. This chain uses TRBV24-1 with TRBJ2-1; TRBD2 agrees at 7 bases. J was trimmed by 4 bases and V by 4 bases; bases with no gene match: 6. From germline, CDR1 is KGHDR and CDR2 SFDVKD. This CDR3 region has 15 residues. CDR3 sequence (DNA): TGTGCCACCAGTGAAAAGACTAGCAGGTACAATGAGCAGTTCTTC. Translated: CATSEKTSRYNEQFF.

The rearrangement uses TRBV7-3 and TRBJ2-1; D not certain. This CDR3 contains 16 residues. V lost 2 bases to trimming and J lost 2 bases, with 13 bases between them. The V gene's germline CDR1 is SGHTA and CDR2 FQGTGA. The CDR3 DNA is TGTGCCAGCAGCTTATTGCCTGACCGTGCCTACAATGAGCAGTTCTTC. It translates to CASSLLPDRAYNEQFF.

The V gene is TRBV3-1, the J gene TRBJ1-4; unclear D gene. V lost 4 bases and J lost 12, with 12 bases in between. Germline CDR1 and CDR2: LGHDT and YNNKEL (reference sequence). The length of the CDR3 is 12 residues. CDR3 DNA: TGTGCCAGCAGCCGCTTAAGCGAGGAACTGTTTTTT. It yields the protein CASSRLSEELFF.